This T cell receptor (beta chain) was captured by sequencing in a study of blood T cell repertoires in COVID-19. This CDR3 is 13 amino acids long. Germline assignment: CDR1 MDHEN and CDR2 SYDVKM. Trimming stripped 5 bases from V and 4 bases from J, with 11 bases between. Generated by immunoSEQ multiplex PCR, the TCRdb table keeps only in-frame clones and is missing some. The repertoire holds 450,000 or so clones, approximately 89% seen once, with about 1.4% in the top ten. Sequencing was performed on peripheral blood. The rearrangement links TRBV28 to TRBJ1-2; a possible D gene is TRBD1 (6 bases). The source of this sequence is a woman aged 40-49 years with COVID-19, enrolled during active disease. CDR3 sequence reads: CASSGGARYGYTF. The CDR3, as DNA: TGTGCCAGCAGTGGGGGGGCTCGCTATGGCTACACCTTC.